What follows are 22 T cell receptor beta chains derived from one specimen sequenced in a study of cytomegalovirus exposure and HLA in healthy donors. The PCR ran on 60 Vbeta and 13 Jbeta primers. The protocol was immunoSEQ multiplex PCR, while the TCRdb copy is restricted to in-frame clones and leaves out a portion. The sample lists roughly 130,000 clones; over 70% were seen once. Sequenced: PBMCs. Receptors originate from a woman in her forties in good health and CMV-seronegative.

The chain links TRBV7-9 to TRBJ1-4; perhaps TRBD1 as D (6 bases). Trimming pared 6 bases from V and 2 bases from J, leaving 13 bases between. From germline, CDR1 is SEHNR and CDR2 FQNEAQ (reference sequence). The CDR3 extends over 15 amino acids. CDR3: CASRGAGGTNEKLFF. Here the CDR3 DNA reads TGTGCCAGCAGGGGGGCTGGCGGCACTAATGAAAAACTGTTTTTT.

This sequence joins TRBV10-2 and TRBJ1-4, with D possibly TRBD1 on 6 matching bases. V was pared by 0 bases and J by 7 bases, with 9 bases between. This CDR3 is 14 amino acids long. Germline V lookup: CDR1 WSHSY, CDR2 SAAADI. CDR3 sequence (DNA): TGCGCCAGCAGTGAGTCGGGGGCGGGTGAAAAACTGTTTTTT. Amino acids: CASSESGAGEKLFF.

The chain joins TRBV7-9 to TRBJ2-5; 9 bases are shared with TRBD2. CDR1 is SEHNR and CDR2 is FQNEAQ in the germline V gene (reference sequence). J lost 0 bases, V lost 5 bases, and 7 bases had no gene match. There are 16 residues in the CDR3. CDR3 DNA: TGTGCCAGCAGCCCCCGACTAGCGGAGGACCAAGAGACCCAGTACTTC. Translation: CASSPRLAEDQETQYF.

About this clone: At the DNA level, this CDR3 is encoded by other sequences in the same sample as well. The genes are TRBV7-3 and TRBJ2-5, with TRBD2 matching 14 bases. CDR3 length: 16 residues. In germline, CDR1 is SGHTA, CDR2 FQGTGA. J was trimmed by 2 bases and V by 5 bases; bases with no gene match: 4. The CDR3, as DNA: TGTGCCAGCAGCCCAGGACTAGCGGGGGGTCAAGAGACCCAGTACTTC. Encoded protein: CASSPGLAGGQETQYF.

This clone was counted a single time. The CDR3 is CASSPQAWGGWSGANVLTF. Written as DNA, the CDR3 is TGTGCCAGCAGCCCCCAGGCCTGGGGGGGATGGTCTGGGGCCAACGTCCTGACTTTC. V usage is TRBV11-2 and J usage is TRBJ2-6; 7 bases match TRBD2. J lost 1 base, V lost 5 bases, and 14 bases had no gene match. The CDR3 covers 19 residues. Looked up from germline, CDR1 is SGHAT and CDR2 is FQNNGV. The full variable domain, rest sourced from reference TRBV11-2 and TRBJ2-6, is EAGVAQSPRYKIIEKRQSVAFWCNPISGHATLYWYQQILGQGPKLLIQFQNNGVVDDSQLPKDRFSAERLKGVDSTLKIQPAKLEDSAVYLCASSPQAWGGWSGANVLTFGAGSRLTVL.

This clone came up once. CDR3 residues: CASSLQAVLNTGELFF. The CDR3 DNA is TGTGCCAGCAGCTTACAAGCGGTTCTTAACACCGGGGAGCTGTTTTTT. The chain is built from TRBV7-8 and TRBJ2-2; possibly TRBD2 for D (5 bases). There are 16 residues in the CDR3. Germline V gene data show CDR1 as SGHVS and CDR2 as FQNEAQ. Trimming stripped 2 bases from V and 2 bases from J, with 12 bases between.

The gene calls are TRBV27 and TRBJ1-1; no clear D. This CDR3 is built from 13 residues. The V and J ends lost 1 base and 6 bases respectively, with 9 bases between them. In germline, CDR1 is MNHEY, CDR2 SMNVEV (reference sequence). The CDR3, as DNA: TGTGCCAGCAGTTTATGGCCAGAGGCTGAAGCTTTCTTT. Protein sequence: CASSLWPEAEAFF.

V and J are TRBV25-1 and TRBJ2-3, with D perhaps matching TRBD2 (5 bases). Per the germline V gene, CDR1 is MGHDK and CDR2 is SYGVNS. Trimming shortened V by 5 bases and J by 3 bases, and 21 bases separated the two germline ends. This CDR3 spans 17 amino acids. For the CDR3, the DNA is TGTGCCAGCAGTAAACAGACGGGCTCCCCGGGGACAGATACGCAGTATTTT. Residues: CASSKQTGSPGTDTQYF.

The chain uses TRBV19 and TRBJ1-1; 10 bases match TRBD1. The CDR3 is 14 residues long. V was clipped by 10 bases and J by 0 bases; unmatched bases: 5. The germline gives CDR1 LNHDA, CDR2 SQIVND (reference sequence). The CDR3 nucleotides read TGTGCCACAGGGACAGGGGATATGAACACTGAAGCTTTCTTT. Amino acids: CATGTGDMNTEAFF.

This chain links TRBV30 with TRBJ1-3, with 8 bases identical to TRBD1. The V and J ends lost 1 base and 0 bases, in that order; junction bases with no gene match: 5. CDR3 length equals 16 residues. Germline values: CDR1 GTSNPN, CDR2 SVGIG (reference sequence). Here the CDR3 reads CAWSAQGAHSGNTIYF. CDR3 DNA: TGTGCCTGGAGTGCGCAGGGGGCCCACTCTGGAAACACCATATATTTT. The complete variable domain, with remaining parts taken from reference TRBV30 and TRBJ1-3, reads SQTIHQWPATLVQPVGSPLSLECTVEGTSNPNLYWYRQAAGRGLQLLFYSVGIGQISSEVPQNLSASRPQDRQFILSSKKLLLSDSGFYLCAWSAQGAHSGNTIYFGEGSWLTVV.

The chain carries TRBV28 and TRBJ2-7, with D possibly being TRBD2 (6 bases). The CDR3 length is 15 residues. Per germline, CDR1 MDHEN and CDR2 SYDVKM. Trimming stripped 7 bases from V and 6 bases from J, with 22 bases between. The CDR3 sequence is CASKEGGIRAGEQYF. In DNA, the CDR3 is TGTGCCAGCAAAGAGGGCGGGATTCGGGCGGGCGAGCAGTACTTC.

The gene calls are TRBV25-1 and TRBJ1-3, with D perhaps TRBD1 (5 bases). This CDR3 is built from 12 residues. Germline V gene lookup returns CDR1 MGHDK and CDR2 SYGVNS. Trimming removed 11 bases from V and 2 bases from J, with 10 bases in between. The CDR3 region is CAVGEAGNTIYF. Written as DNA, the CDR3 is TGTGCCGTGGGGGAGGCTGGAAACACCATATATTTT.

This sequence joins TRBV5-6 and TRBJ1-1; possibly TRBD1 for D (6 bases). This CDR3 has 14 amino acids. The V gene lost 4 bases and the J gene lost 2 bases, with 12 bases spanning the gap. Germline CDR1 and CDR2: SGHDT and YYEEEE. CDR3 DNA sequence: TGTGCCAGCAGCCCAGGACAGATTAACACTGAAGCTTTCTTT. Translating it yields CASSPGQINTEAFF.

V gene TRBV7-9 combines with J gene TRBJ2-7; D is ambiguous. The CDR3 extends over 11 amino acids. The germline V gene has CDR1 SEHNR and CDR2 FQNEAQ (reference sequence). The V and J ends lost 3 bases and 6 bases respectively, with 6 bases between them. The DNA for the CDR3 is TGTGCCAGCAGCTTCCGAGGCGAGCAGTACTTC. Translated: CASSFRGEQYF. The whole variable domain, filled in from reference TRBV7-9 and TRBJ2-7, reads DTGVSQNPRHKITKRGQNVTFRCDPISEHNRLYWYRQTLGQGPEFLTYFQNEAQLEKSRLLSDRFSAERPKGSFSTLEIQRTEQGDSAMYLCASSFRGEQYFGPGTRLTVT.

The rearrangement joins TRBV4-2 to TRBJ2-7; D might be TRBD2 (5 bases). The CDR3 has 14 residues. Germline CDR1 reads LGHNA; CDR2 reads YNFKEQ. V gave up 3 bases and J gave up 3 bases, with 12 bases separating them. Written as DNA, the CDR3 is TGTGCCAGCAGCCAGGACTTCGGAAACTACGAGCAGTACTTC. Translating gives CASSQDFGNYEQYF.

The chain employs TRBV7-3 and TRBJ2-1, with 10 nucleotides matching TRBD2. The CDR3 runs to 16 residues. The germline V gene has CDR1 SGHTA and CDR2 FQGTGA. Trimming removed 5 bases from V and 8 bases from J; junction bases left unmatched: 12. Here the CDR3 reads CASSVPPGLAIHEQFF. The CDR3 DNA is TGTGCCAGCAGCGTCCCCCCGGGACTAGCGATCCATGAGCAGTTCTTC.

The rearrangement joins TRBV5-6 to TRBJ2-3, with TRBD1 matching over 12 bases. The V gene's germline CDR1 is SGHDT and CDR2 YYEEEE. V shed 1 base, J shed 6 bases, and the junction held 6 bases outside the gene matches. This CDR3 region has 16 residues. CDR3: CASSLPLGQGADTQYF. CDR3 in DNA: TGTGCCAGCAGCTTGCCCCTGGGACAGGGGGCTGATACGCAGTATTTT. Full variable domain (remainder filled in from reference TRBV5-6 and TRBJ2-3): DAGVTQSPTHLIKTRGQQVTLRCSPKSGHDTVSWYQQALGQGPQFIFQYYEEEERQRGNFPDRFSGHQFPNYSSELNVNALLLGDSALYLCASSLPLGQGADTQYFGPGTRLTVL.

The genes are TRBV7-9 and TRBJ2-5, with unresolved D. The CDR3 totals 13 residues. The germline V and J ends were trimmed by 3 bases and 5 bases, with 10 bases remaining between them. Germline V CDR1 and CDR2: SEHNR, FQNEAQ (reference sequence). As DNA, the CDR3 is TGTGCCAGCAGCTTTCCGTATCAGGAGACCCAGTACTTC. It encodes CASSFPYQETQYF.

The chain combines TRBV19 with TRBJ2-1, with 9 bases matching TRBD1. Losses at the gene ends were 10 bases for V and 0 bases for J; bases not matched to a gene: 10. CDR3 length equals 16 residues. Germline V gene lookup returns CDR1 LNHDA and CDR2 SQIVND (reference sequence). The CDR3 here is CATRTGDLGSYNEQFF. The CDR3 DNA is TGTGCCACCCGGACAGGGGACCTGGGCTCCTACAATGAGCAGTTCTTC.

The chain carries TRBV5-1 and TRBJ1-3; perhaps TRBD1 as D (5 bases). The length of the CDR3 is 16 residues. Looked up from germline, CDR1 is SGHRS and CDR2 is YFSETQ. Trimming pared 3 bases from V and 1 base from J, leaving 14 bases between. CDR3 DNA sequence: TGCGCCAGCAGCTCCCAGGGTTCGGTTTCTGGAAACACCATATATTTT. It is translated as CASSSQGSVSGNTIYF.

This chain links TRBV29-1 with TRBJ1-1; the D is unclear. The CDR3 is 12 residues long. The V gene's germline CDR1 is SQVTM and CDR2 ANQGSEA. Trimming cost V 7 bases and J 8 bases, with 17 bases left between them. The CDR3 DNA reads as TGCAGCGCAGGTCGTATAACAACCGAAGCTTTCTTT. It encodes CSAGRITTEAFF.

Only one count was recorded for this clone. The chain is built from TRBV28 and TRBJ1-5, with TRBD1 as a possible D gene (6 bases). The V and J ends lost 6 bases and 6 bases respectively, with 18 bases between them. CDR1 is MDHEN and CDR2 is SYDVKM in the germline V gene. The CDR3 runs 15 residues. The CDR3 loop reads CASSQNGGAIQPQHF. Written as DNA, the CDR3 is TGTGCCAGCAGCCAAAATGGGGGCGCGATTCAGCCCCAGCATTTT.